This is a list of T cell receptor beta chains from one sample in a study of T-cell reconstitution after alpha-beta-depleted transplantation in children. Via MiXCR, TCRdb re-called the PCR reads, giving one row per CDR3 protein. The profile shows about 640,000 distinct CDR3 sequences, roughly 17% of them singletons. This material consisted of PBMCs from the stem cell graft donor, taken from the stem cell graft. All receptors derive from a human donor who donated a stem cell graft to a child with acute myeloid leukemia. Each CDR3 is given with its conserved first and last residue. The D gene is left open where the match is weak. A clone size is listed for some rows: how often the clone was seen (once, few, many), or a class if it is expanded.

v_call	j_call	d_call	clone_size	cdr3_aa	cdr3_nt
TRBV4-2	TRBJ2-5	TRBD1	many	CASSQDSGTGSRETQYF	TGTGCCAGCAGCCAAGATTCGGGGACAGGGAGCCGAGAGACCCAGTACTTC
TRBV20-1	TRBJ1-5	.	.	CSVRRGVQPQHF	TGCAGTGTTAGACGGGGGGTTCAGCCCCAGCATTTT
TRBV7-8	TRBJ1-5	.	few	CASSGLGLRRAQPQHF	TGTGCCAGCAGCGGCCTCGGACTCAGGCGGGCCCAGCCCCAGCATTTT
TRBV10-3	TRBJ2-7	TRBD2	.	CAIRGLAGSSYEQYF	TGTGCCATCAGGGGACTAGCGGGGAGCTCCTACGAGCAGTACTTC
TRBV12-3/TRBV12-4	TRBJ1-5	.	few	CASRGPGSSNQPQHF	TGTGCCAGCAGGGGACCAGGGAGTAGCAATCAGCCCCAGCATTTT
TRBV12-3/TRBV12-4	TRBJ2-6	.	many	CASSQTGANVLTF	TGTGCCAGCAGCCAAACGGGGGCCAACGTCCTGACTTTC
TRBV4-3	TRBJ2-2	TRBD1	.	CASSQERTGVLVTGELFF	TGCGCCAGCAGCCAAGAGAGGACAGGGGTCCTGGTCACCGGGGAGCTGTTTTTT
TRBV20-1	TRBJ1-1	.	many	CSASQGPRRHTEAFF	TGCAGTGCTAGTCAGGGTCCGAGGAGACACACTGAAGCTTTCTTT
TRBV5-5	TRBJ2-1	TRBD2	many	CASTVRLAGGYNEQFF	TGTGCCAGCACCGTTCGACTAGCGGGGGGATACAATGAGCAGTTCTTC
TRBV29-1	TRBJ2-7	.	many	CSVEDLASHEQYF	TGCAGCGTTGAAGATCTAGCGAGTCACGAGCAGTACTTC
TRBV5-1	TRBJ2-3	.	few	CASSLYQGTDTQYF	TGCGCCAGCAGCTTGTACCAAGGAACGGATACGCAGTATTTT
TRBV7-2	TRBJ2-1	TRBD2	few	CASSASGLAGINEQFF	TGTGCCAGCAGCGCCTCGGGACTAGCGGGGATTAATGAGCAGTTCTTC
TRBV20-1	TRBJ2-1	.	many	CSARDRTELYNEQFF	TGCAGTGCTAGAGATAGGACAGAACTTTACAATGAGCAGTTCTTC
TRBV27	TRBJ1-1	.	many	CASSLLGDPDAFF	TGTGCCAGCAGTTTACTCGGGGACCCTGATGCTTTCTTT
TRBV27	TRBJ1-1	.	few	CASSPQRTSHTEAFF	TGTGCCAGCAGCCCCCAGAGGACAAGTCACACTGAAGCTTTCTTT
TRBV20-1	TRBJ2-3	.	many	CSARPAGRGFSTDTQYF	TGCAGTGCCAGGCCCGCCGGCAGGGGATTCAGCACAGATACGCAGTATTTT
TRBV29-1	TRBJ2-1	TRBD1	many	CSAKTGGRKGNEQFF	TGCAGCGCCAAGACAGGGGGTAGAAAAGGGAATGAGCAGTTCTTC
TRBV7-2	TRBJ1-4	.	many	CASSLTGSSNEKLFF	TGTGCCAGCAGCTTAACCGGTTCGTCTAATGAAAAACTGTTTTTT
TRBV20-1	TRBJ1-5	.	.	CSAPDRIYSNQPQHF	TGCAGTGCCCCCGACAGAATTTATAGCAATCAGCCCCAGCATTTT
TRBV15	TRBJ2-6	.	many	CATSRPVTSGANVLTF	TGTGCCACCAGCAGACCAGTCACTTCTGGGGCCAACGTCCTGACTTTC
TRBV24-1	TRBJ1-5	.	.	CATSELSFYSNQPQHF	TGTGCCACCAGTGAGTTATCGTTTTATAGCAATCAGCCCCAGCATTTT
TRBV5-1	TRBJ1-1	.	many	CASSLSGATEAFF	TGTGCCAGCAGTTTATCAGGGGCCACTGAAGCTTTCTTT
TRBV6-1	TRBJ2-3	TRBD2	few	CASSPREGSPTDTQYF	TGTGCCAGCAGTCCCCGGGAGGGTAGTCCCACAGATACGCAGTATTTT
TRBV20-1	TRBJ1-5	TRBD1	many	CSARRTGDQPQHF	TGCAGTGCTAGGAGGACAGGGGATCAGCCCCAGCATTTT